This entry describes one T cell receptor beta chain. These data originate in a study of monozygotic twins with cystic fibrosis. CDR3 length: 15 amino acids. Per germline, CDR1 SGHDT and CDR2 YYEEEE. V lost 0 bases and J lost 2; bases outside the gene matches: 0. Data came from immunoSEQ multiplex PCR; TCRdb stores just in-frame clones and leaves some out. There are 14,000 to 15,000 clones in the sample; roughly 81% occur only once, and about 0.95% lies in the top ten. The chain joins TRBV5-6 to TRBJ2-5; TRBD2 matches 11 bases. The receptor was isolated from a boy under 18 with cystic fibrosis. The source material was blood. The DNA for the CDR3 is TGTGCCAGCAGCTTGGTAGCGGGGGGGCAAGAGACCCAGTACTTC. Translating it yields CASSLVAGGQETQYF.